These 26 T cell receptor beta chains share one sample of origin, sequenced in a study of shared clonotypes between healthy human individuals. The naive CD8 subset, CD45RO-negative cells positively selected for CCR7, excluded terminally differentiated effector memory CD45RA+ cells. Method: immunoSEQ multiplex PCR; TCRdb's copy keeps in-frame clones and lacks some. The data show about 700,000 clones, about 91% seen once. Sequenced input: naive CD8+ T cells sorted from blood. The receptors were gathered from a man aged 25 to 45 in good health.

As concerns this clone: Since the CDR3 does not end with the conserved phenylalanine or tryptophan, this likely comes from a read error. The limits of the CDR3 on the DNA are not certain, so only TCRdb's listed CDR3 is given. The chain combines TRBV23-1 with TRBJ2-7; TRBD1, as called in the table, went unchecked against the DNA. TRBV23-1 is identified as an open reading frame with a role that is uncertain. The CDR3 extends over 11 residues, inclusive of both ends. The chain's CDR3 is CASSQSGPEEL.

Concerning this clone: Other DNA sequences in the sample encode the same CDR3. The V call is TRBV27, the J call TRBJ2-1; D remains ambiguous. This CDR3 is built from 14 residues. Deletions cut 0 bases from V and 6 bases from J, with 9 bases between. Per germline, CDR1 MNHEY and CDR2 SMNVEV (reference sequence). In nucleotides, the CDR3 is TGTGCCAGCAGTTTATCTGGTTGGGGCAATGAGCAGTTCTTC. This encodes CASSLSGWGNEQFF.

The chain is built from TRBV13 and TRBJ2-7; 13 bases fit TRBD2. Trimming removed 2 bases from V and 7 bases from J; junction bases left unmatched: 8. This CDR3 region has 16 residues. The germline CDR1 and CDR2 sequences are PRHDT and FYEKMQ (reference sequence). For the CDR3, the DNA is TGTGCCAGCAGCTTAAGGACTAGCGGGAGCTATGATGAGCAGTACTTC. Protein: CASSLRTSGSYDEQYF.

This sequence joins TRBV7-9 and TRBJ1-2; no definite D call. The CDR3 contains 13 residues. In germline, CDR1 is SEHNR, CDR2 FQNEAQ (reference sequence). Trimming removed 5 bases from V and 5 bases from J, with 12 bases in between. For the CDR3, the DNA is TGTGCCAGCAGCCCCAAAAGTGGATATGGCTACACCTTC. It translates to CASSPKSGYGYTF.

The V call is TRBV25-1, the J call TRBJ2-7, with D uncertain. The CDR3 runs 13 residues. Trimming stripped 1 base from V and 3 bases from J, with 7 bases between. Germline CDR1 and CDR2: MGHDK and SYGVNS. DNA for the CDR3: TGTGCCAGCAGTGAATTGGGCAGCTACGAGCAGTACTTC. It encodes CASSELGSYEQYF.

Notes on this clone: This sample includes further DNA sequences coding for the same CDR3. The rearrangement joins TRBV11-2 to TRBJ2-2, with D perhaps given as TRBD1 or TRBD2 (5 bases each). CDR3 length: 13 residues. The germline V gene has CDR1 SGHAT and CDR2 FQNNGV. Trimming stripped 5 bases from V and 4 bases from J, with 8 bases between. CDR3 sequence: CASSVGVTGELFF. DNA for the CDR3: TGTGCCAGCAGCGTGGGGGTCACCGGGGAGCTGTTTTTT.

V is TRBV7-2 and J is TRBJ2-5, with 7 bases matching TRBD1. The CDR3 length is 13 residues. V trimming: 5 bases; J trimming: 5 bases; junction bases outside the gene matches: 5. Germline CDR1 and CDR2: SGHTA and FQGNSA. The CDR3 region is CASSVDRAETQYF. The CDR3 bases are TGTGCCAGCAGCGTAGACAGGGCTGAGACCCAGTACTTC.

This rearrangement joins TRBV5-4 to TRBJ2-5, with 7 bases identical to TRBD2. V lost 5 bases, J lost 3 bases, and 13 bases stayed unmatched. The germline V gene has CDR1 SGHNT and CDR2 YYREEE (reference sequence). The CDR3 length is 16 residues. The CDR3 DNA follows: TGTGCCAGCAGTACCGGAGGGGAGGGCTATGAAGAGACCCAGTACTTC. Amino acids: CASSTGGEGYEETQYF.

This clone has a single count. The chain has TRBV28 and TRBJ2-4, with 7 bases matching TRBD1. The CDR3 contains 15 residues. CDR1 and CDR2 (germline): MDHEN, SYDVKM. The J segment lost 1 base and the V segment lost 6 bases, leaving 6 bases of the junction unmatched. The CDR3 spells CASRRSGGAKNIQYF. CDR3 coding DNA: TGTGCCAGCAGGCGGTCAGGGGGTGCCAAAAACATTCAGTACTTC. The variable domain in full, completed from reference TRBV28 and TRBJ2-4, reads DVKVTQSSRYLVKRTGEKVFLECVQDMDHENMFWYRQDPGLGLRLIYFSYDVKMKEKGDIPEGYSVSREKKERFSLILESASTNQTSMYLCASRRSGGAKNIQYFGAGTRLSVL.

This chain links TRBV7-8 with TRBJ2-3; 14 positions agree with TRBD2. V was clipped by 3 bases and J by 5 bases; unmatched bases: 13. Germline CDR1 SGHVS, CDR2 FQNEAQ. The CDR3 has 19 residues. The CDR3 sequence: CASSFLPRTSGRRGDTQYF. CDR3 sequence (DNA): TGTGCCAGCAGCTTCCTTCCGCGGACTAGCGGGAGGAGGGGAGATACGCAGTATTTT.

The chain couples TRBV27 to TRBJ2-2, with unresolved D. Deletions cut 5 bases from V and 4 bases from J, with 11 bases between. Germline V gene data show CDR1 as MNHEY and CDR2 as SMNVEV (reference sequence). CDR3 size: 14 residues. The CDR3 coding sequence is TGTGCCAGCAGTATTGTTGAGACCACCGGGGAGCTGTTTTTT. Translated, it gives CASSIVETTGELFF.

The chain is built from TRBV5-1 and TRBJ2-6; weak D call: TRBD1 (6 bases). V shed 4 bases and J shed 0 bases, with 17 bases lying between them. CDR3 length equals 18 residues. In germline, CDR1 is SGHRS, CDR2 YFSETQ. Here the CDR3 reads CASSTGRQANSGANVLTF. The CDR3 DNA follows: TGCGCCAGCAGCACGGGAAGACAGGCCAACTCTGGGGCCAACGTCCTGACTTTC.

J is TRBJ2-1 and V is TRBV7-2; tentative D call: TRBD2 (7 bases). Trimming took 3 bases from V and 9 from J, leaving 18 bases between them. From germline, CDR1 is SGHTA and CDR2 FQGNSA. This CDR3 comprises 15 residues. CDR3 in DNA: TGTGCCAGCAGCTTGGGGGCGGGGGTTGGTAGTGAGCAGTTCTTC. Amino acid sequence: CASSLGAGVGSEQFF.

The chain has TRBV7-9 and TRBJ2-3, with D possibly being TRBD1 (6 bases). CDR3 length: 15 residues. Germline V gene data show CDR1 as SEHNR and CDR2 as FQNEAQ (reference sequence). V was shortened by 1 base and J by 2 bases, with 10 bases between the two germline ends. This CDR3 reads CASSLDQGFTDTQYF. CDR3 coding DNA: TGTGCCAGCAGCTTAGATCAGGGGTTCACAGATACGCAGTATTTT.

The CDR3 spells CAWGDGQGTQYF. CDR3 sequence (DNA): TGTGCCTGGGGGGATGGACAGGGAACGCAGTACTTC. V is TRBV30 and J is TRBJ2-7; TRBD1 matches 8 bases. This CDR3 is 12 amino acids long. Germline-derived CDR1 and CDR2 are GTSNPN and SVGIG (reference sequence). Trimming cost V 5 bases and J 9 bases; bases outside gene matches: 9.

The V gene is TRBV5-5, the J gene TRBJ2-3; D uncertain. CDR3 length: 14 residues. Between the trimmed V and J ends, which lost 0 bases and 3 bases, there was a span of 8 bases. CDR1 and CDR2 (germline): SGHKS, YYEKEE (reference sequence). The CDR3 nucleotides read TGTGCCAGCAGCTTGGATGGGTTTACAGATACGCAGTATTTT. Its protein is CASSLDGFTDTQYF.

The CDR3 reads CASRPRSGANVLTF. The CDR3 region has the DNA TGTGCCAGCAGGCCCCGCTCTGGGGCCAACGTCCTGACTTTC. The rearrangement joins TRBV6-4 to TRBJ2-6; no clear D. The germline V and J ends were trimmed by 6 bases and 0 bases, with 6 bases remaining between them. The CDR3 runs to 14 residues. Germline V gene lookup returns CDR1 MRHNA and CDR2 SNTAGT.

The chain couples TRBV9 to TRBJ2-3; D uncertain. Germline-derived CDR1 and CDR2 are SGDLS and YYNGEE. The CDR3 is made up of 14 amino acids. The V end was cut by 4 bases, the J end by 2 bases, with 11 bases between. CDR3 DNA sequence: TGTGCCAGCAGCTCACGGGTCTCCACAGATACGCAGTATTTT. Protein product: CASSSRVSTDTQYF.

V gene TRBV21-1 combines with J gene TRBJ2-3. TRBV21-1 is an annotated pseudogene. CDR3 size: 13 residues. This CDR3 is CASSKDHTDTQYF. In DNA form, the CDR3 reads TGTGCCAGCAGCAAGGACCACACAGATACGCAGTATTTT.

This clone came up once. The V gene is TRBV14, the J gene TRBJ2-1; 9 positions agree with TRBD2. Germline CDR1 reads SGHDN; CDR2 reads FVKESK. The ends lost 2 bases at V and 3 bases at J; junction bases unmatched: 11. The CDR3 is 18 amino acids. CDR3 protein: CASSQFGGRAAGYNEQFF. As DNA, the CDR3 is TGTGCCAGCAGCCAATTCGGCGGGAGGGCCGCAGGCTACAATGAGCAGTTCTTC.

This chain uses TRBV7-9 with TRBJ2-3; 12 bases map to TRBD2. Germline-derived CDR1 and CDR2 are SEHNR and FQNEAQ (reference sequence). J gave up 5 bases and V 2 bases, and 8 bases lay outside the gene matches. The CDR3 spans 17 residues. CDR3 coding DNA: TGTGCCAGCAGCTTACCTAGCGGGAGGGCCCAGGGAGATACGCAGTATTTT. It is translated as CASSLPSGRAQGDTQYF.

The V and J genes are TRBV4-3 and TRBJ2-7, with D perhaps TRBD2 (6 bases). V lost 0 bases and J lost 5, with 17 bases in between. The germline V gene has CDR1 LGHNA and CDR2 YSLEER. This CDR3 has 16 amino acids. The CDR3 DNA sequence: TGCGCCAGCAGCCAAGAGGTCGCGGGAACTATGAACGAGCAGTACTTC. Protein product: CASSQEVAGTMNEQYF.

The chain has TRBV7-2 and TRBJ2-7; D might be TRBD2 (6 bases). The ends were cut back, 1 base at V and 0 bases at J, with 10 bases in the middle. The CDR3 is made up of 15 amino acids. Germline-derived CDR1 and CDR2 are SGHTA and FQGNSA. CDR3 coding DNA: TGTGCCAGCAGCTTAGAGGGACTCGCCTCCTACGAGCAGTACTTC. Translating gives CASSLEGLASYEQYF.

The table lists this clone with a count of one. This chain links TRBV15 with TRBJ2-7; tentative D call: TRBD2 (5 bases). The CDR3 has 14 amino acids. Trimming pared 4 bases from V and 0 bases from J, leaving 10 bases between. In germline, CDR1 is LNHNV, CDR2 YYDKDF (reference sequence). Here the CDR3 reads CATSKTGFSYEQYF. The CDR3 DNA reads TGTGCCACCAGCAAGACGGGGTTCTCCTACGAGCAGTACTTC.

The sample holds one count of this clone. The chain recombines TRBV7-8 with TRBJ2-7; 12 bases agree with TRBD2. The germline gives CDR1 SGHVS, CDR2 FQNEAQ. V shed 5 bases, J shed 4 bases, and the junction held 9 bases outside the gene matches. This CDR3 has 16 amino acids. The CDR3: CASSGTSGRRRYEQYF. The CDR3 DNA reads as TGTGCCAGCAGCGGTACTAGCGGGAGGCGACGGTACGAGCAGTACTTC.

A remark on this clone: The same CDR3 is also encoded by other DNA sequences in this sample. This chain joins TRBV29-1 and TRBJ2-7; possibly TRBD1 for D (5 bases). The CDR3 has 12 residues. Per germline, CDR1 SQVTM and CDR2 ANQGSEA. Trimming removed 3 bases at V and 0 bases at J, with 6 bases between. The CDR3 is CSVDDSSYEQYF. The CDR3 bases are TGCAGCGTTGACGACAGCTCCTACGAGCAGTACTTC.